This record covers a single TCR beta chain. Its target is unknown. These data belong to a study of cytomegalovirus exposure and HLA in healthy donors. Findings and caveats of the study: For most subjects, TCR beta sequences were reported to predict HLA-A and HLA-B alleles with accuracy.

Trimming cost V 4 bases and J 2 bases, with 15 bases left between them. This CDR3 spans 15 amino acids. Germline lookup yields CDR1 SGHDT and CDR2 YYEEEE. Vbeta (60) and Jbeta (13) primers were used in the PCR. Method: immunoSEQ multiplex PCR; TCRdb's copy keeps in-frame clones and lacks some. The sample has some 150,000 clones, roughly 72% seen once. The TCR comes from a man aged 35 to 55 in good health and CMV-seronegative. Specimen: PBMCs. The chain combines TRBV5-6 with TRBJ1-2; D unclear. CDR3 DNA sequence: TGTGCCAGCAGCGCGGTTGGCAGTGTGAACTATGGCTACACCTTC. Translated: CASSAVGSVNYGYTF.